This entry lists 9 T cell receptor beta chains sequenced from one sample in a study of blood T cell repertoires in COVID-19. The method was immunoSEQ multiplex PCR; TCRdb's version includes in-frame clones alone and lacks a portion of them. The sample includes around 180,000 clones, over 75% of them seen just once. Sequencing was done on a sample of peripheral blood. Receptor source: a man in his 70s with active or convalescent COVID-19.

The chain employs TRBV5-1 and TRBJ2-1; 7 bases are shared with TRBD1. The trim removed 0 bases at V and 4 bases at J, leaving 4 bases unmatched. Germline V gives CDR1 SGHRS, CDR2 YFSETQ. This CDR3 contains 15 residues. CDR3 amino acids: CASSLATGQYNEQFF. CDR3 nucleotide sequence: TGCGCCAGCAGCTTGGCTACGGGACAGTACAATGAGCAGTTCTTC.

V gene TRBV29-1 combines with J gene TRBJ2-3; D possibly corresponds to TRBD1 (6 bases). Per germline, CDR1 SQVTM and CDR2 ANQGSEA. Trimming removed 7 bases at V and 3 bases at J, with 17 bases between. The CDR3 runs 14 residues. In DNA form, the CDR3 reads TGCAGCGCCCAGCCGGGACAATGGACAGATACGCAGTATTTT. It specifies CSAQPGQWTDTQYF.

At least ten counts were recorded for this clone. V and J are TRBV18 and TRBJ1-3; 7 nucleotides match TRBD1. Looked up from germline, CDR1 is KGHSH and CDR2 is LQKENI. This CDR3 comprises 16 residues. The junction had 7 bases not matched to a gene; V was cut back by 2 bases and J by 3 bases. The CDR3 DNA reads TGTGCCAGCTCACCAGCCACGACAGGGAGTGGAAACACCATATATTTT. Its translation is CASSPATTGSGNTIYF.

The chain has TRBV20-1 and TRBJ2-3, with TRBD2 identical over 8 bases. The CDR3 runs 14 residues. V was clipped by 3 bases and J by 2 bases; unmatched bases: 4. CDR1 is DFQATT, CDR2 SNEGSKA, per germline (reference sequence). The CDR3 DNA follows: TGCAGTGCTAGTTGGCGGGAGGCCACAGATACGCAGTATTTT. Translating gives CSASWREATDTQYF.

This CDR3 is CASRGQASGNTIYF. The CDR3, as DNA: TGCGCCAGCAGGGGACAGGCCTCTGGAAACACCATATATTTT. The chain employs TRBV5-1 and TRBJ1-3, with 8 bases identical to TRBD1. Germline CDR1 SGHRS, CDR2 YFSETQ. This CDR3 is built from 14 residues. V lost 5 bases to trimming and J lost 0 bases; unmatched junction nucleotides: 1.

The chain has TRBV9 and TRBJ2-7, with 7 bases fitting TRBD1. V dropped 4 bases and J dropped 3; count of bases not matched to a gene: 10. Germline V gives CDR1 SGDLS, CDR2 YYNGEE. The CDR3 length is 15 residues. The CDR3 sequence: CASSPGQLDGYEQYF. Written as DNA, the CDR3 is TGTGCCAGCAGCCCGGGACAGTTAGATGGCTACGAGCAGTACTTC.

This clone was detected once. The gene calls are TRBV2 and TRBJ1-2; no clear D gene. CDR3 length equals 14 residues. The germline V gene has CDR1 SNHLY and CDR2 FYNNEI. V lost 4 bases and J lost 0, with 9 bases in between. The CDR3 DNA reads as TGTGCCAGCAGTGGGCAGGCCGCTAACTATGGCTACACCTTC. Protein product: CASSGQAANYGYTF.

The chain employs TRBV15 and TRBJ1-2, with D perhaps TRBD1 (5 bases). This CDR3 is 15 amino acids long. V lost 1 base and J 5 bases, leaving 14 bases between the germline ends. Germline values: CDR1 LNHNV, CDR2 YYDKDF (reference sequence). The CDR3 reads CATSRARGVSYGYTF. The DNA for the CDR3 is TGTGCCACCAGCAGAGCTCGGGGGGTATCATATGGCTACACCTTC.

This clone appeared a single time. J is TRBJ2-2 and V is TRBV30; 8 bases fit TRBD2. The junction had 4 bases not matched to a gene; V was cut back by 3 bases and J by 4 bases. CDR1 and CDR2 (germline): GTSNPN, SVGIG (reference sequence). The CDR3 totals 14 residues. The CDR3 region is CAWRSGGRTGELFF. Written as DNA, the CDR3 is TGTGCCTGGAGATCGGGGGGGCGCACCGGGGAGCTGTTTTTT.